One and the same sample provided the 7 T cell receptor beta chains below, sequenced in a study of hypomethylating agent response in myelodysplastic syndrome. Assay: immunoSEQ multiplex PCR; the TCRdb copy retains only in-frame clones and omits some. The sample yields nearly 3,500 clones, approximately 82% seen once. Source: bone marrow, taken before or after starting hypomethylating agent treatment for myelodysplastic syndrome (not recorded which). The source of these receptors is a human donor with myelodysplastic syndrome.

The genes are TRBV5-6 and TRBJ2-3; the D gene is possibly TRBD2 (5 bases). This CDR3 is built from 15 residues. Deletions cut 4 bases from V and 6 bases from J, with 18 bases between. CDR1 SGHDT and CDR2 YYEEEE come from the germline V gene. The DNA of the CDR3 is TGTGCCAGCAGCCTCGCCGGGGTAATATGGGATACGCAGTATTTT. Amino acids: CASSLAGVIWDTQYF. The entire variable domain, with the rest obtained from reference TRBV5-6 and TRBJ2-3, is as follows: DAGVTQSPTHLIKTRGQQVTLRCSPKSGHDTVSWYQQALGQGPQFIFQYYEEEERQRGNFPDRFSGHQFPNYSSELNVNALLLGDSALYLCASSLAGVIWDTQYFGPGTRLTVL.

J is TRBJ1-3 and V is TRBV4-2; TRBD1 is a possible D gene (5 bases). CDR3 length: 16 amino acids. The V gene's germline CDR1 is LGHNA and CDR2 YNFKEQ. The germline V and J ends were trimmed by 4 bases and 0 bases, with 13 bases remaining between them. The CDR3 coding sequence is TGTGCCAGCAGCCCGGCGGGACTGAGCTCTGGAAACACCATATATTTT. Translated, it gives CASSPAGLSSGNTIYF.

The table lists this clone with a few counts. Other DNA sequences in the same sample also yield this CDR3. This chain connects TRBV5-1 to TRBJ2-7; 12 bases match TRBD2. CDR3 length equals 15 residues. Germline CDR1 SGHRS, CDR2 YFSETQ. V dropped 4 bases and J dropped 1; count of bases not matched to a gene: 3. The CDR3 spells CASSLGTSGSYEQYF. For the CDR3, the DNA is TGCGCCAGCAGCCTGGGGACTAGCGGGTCCTACGAGCAGTACTTC.

Here the CDR3 DNA reads TGCGCCAGCAGCCGAGTCAGACAAGAGACCCAGTACTTC. This encodes CASSRVRQETQYF. This chain joins TRBV4-1 and TRBJ2-5; D remains unclear. Germline V lookup: CDR1 MGHRA, CDR2 YSYEKL. V lost 4 bases to trimming and J lost 2 bases, with 8 bases between them. The CDR3 covers 13 residues.

The chain recombines TRBV5-1 with TRBJ2-3; D not resolved. Trimming took off 0 bases at V and 4 bases at J, with 6 bases between the two ends. Germline V gene data show CDR1 as SGHRS and CDR2 as YFSETQ. This CDR3 has 13 amino acids. The CDR3 is CASSLGSADTQYF. The CDR3 region has the DNA TGCGCCAGCAGCTTGGGTTCTGCAGATACGCAGTATTTT.

The rearrangement joins TRBV10-3 to TRBJ2-5; D call uncertain. CDR1 and CDR2 from the germline V gene are ENHRY and SYGVKD. This CDR3 spans 14 amino acids. Trimming pared 7 bases from V and 0 bases from J, leaving 12 bases between. The CDR3 bases are TGTGCCATCAAGAAGACCGAGAACCAAGAGACCCAGTACTTC. It specifies CAIKKTENQETQYF.

The chain recombines TRBV12-1 with TRBJ2-1. TRBV12-1 is shown as a pseudogene. The CDR3 sequence is 10 residues long. CDR3 protein: CASSSAGVFF. Here the CDR3 DNA reads TGTGCCAGCAGCTCTGCTGGGGTCTTCTTC.